This TCR beta chain emerged from a study of blood T cell repertoires in COVID-19. Across the study: From T cells, B-cell-depleted T cells, or PBMCs came the material, which was cDNA or gDNA.

Produced via immunoSEQ multiplex PCR; TCRdb's table is partial and in-frame only. The repertoire holds roughly 190,000 clones, with 94% as singletons. CDR1 is MNHNS and CDR2 is SASEGT in the germline V gene. Trimming removed 3 bases from V and 7 bases from J; junction bases left unmatched: 6. The CDR3 spans 14 residues. Sample: peripheral blood. The receptor was isolated from a man younger than 45 with COVID-19, enrolled during active disease. This chain links TRBV6-1 with TRBJ2-4, with TRBD1 matching over 7 bases. The CDR3 region is CASSETGQENIQYF. The CDR3 DNA is TGTGCCAGCAGTGAGACAGGGCAGGAGAACATTCAGTACTTC.